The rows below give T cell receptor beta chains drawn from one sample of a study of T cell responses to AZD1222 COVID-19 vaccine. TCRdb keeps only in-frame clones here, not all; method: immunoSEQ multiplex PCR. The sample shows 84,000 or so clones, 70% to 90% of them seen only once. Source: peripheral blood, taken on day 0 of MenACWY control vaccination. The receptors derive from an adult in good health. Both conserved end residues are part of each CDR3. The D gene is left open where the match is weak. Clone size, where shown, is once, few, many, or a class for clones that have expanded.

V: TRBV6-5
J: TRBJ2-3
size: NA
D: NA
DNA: TGTGCCAGCAATCCGGGAGGCACAGATACGCAGTATTTT
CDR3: CASNPGGTDTQYF

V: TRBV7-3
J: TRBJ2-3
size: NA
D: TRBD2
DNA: TGTGCCAGCAGCCGGACCACTAGCGGTGGTACGCAGTATTTT
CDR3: CASSRTTSGGTQYF

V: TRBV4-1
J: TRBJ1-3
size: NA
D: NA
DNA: TGCGCCAGCAGCCTTGGAACTGGAAACACCATATATTTT
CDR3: CASSLGTGNTIYF

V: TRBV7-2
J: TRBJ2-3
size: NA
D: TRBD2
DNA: TGTGCCAGCACCTTAGTGGGGACTAGCCTGGATACGCAGTATTTT
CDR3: CASTLVGTSLDTQYF

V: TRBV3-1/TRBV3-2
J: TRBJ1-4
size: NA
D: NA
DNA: TGTGCCAGCAGCCAAGACAGGTTTGGACTGTTTTTT
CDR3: CASSQDRFGLFF

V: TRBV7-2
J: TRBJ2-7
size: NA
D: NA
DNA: TGTGCCAGCAGCTACCACAACGAGCAGTACTTC
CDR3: CASSYHNEQYF

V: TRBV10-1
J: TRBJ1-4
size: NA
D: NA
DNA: TGCGCCAGCAGTGATTTGTCGGGAGGGGAAAATGAAAAACTGTTTTTT
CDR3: CASSDLSGGENEKLFF

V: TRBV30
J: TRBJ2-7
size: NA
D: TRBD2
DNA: TGTGCCTGTCCGGGACTAGCGGGTAGCGAGCAGTACTTC
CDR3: CACPGLAGSEQYF

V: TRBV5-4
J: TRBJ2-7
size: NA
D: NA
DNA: TGTGCCAGCAGCTTGAGGGGGGGGGACTACGAGCAGTACTTC
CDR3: CASSLRGGDYEQYF

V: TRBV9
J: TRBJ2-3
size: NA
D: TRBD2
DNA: TGTGCCAGCAGCCTGGGGGGGTACACAGATACGCAGTATTTT
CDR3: CASSLGGYTDTQYF

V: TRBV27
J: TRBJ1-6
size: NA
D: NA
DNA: TGTGCCAGCAGCCCACGGGAGTTTGTTAGCTCCTATAATTCACCCCTCCACTTT
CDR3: CASSPREFVSSYNSPLHF

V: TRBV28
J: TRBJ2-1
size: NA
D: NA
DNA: TGTGCCAGCAGTGTGACTGCCCACTACACGAATGAGCAGTTCTTC
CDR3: CASSVTAHYTNEQFF

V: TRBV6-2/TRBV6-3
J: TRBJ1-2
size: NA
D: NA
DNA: TGTGCCAGCAGTTACGTAGGGTACGATGGCTACACCTTC
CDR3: CASSYVGYDGYTF

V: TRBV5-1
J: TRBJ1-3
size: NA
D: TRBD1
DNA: TGCGCCAGCAGCTCCGGGACAGGGGCTGGAAACACCATATATTTT
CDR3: CASSSGTGAGNTIYF

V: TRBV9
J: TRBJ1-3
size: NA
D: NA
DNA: TGTGCCAGCCTCAAGGTCCAGGGGAAAGGAAACACCATATATTTT
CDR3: CASLKVQGKGNTIYF

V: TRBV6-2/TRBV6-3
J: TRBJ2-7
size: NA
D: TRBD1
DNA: TGTGCCAGCAGTAGCAGGGGGCCGGACGAGCAGTACTTC
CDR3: CASSSRGPDEQYF

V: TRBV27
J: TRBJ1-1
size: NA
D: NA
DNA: TGTGCCAGCAGTTTGACAGAAACTAACACTGAAGCTTTCTTT
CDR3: CASSLTETNTEAFF

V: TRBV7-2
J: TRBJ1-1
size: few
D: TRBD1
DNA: TGTGCCAGCAGCCCTTACAGGGGGCGGACTGAAGCTTTCTTT
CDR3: CASSPYRGRTEAFF

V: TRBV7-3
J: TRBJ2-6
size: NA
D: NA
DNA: TGTGCCAGCAGCTTAACGGGGGGAAGCGTCCTGACTTTC
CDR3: CASSLTGGSVLTF

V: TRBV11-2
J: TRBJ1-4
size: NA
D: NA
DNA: TGTGCCAGCAGCCCACAGGGTGCGGGTGAAAAACTGTTTTTT
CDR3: CASSPQGAGEKLFF

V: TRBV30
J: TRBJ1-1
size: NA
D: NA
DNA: TGTACTTGGCGAGGTTTTTTAAACACTGAAGCTTTCTTT
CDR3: CTWRGFLNTEAFF

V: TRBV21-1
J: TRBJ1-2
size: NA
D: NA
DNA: TGTGCCAGCAGACGAAGGAGGGACGGTGGCTATGGCTACACCTTC
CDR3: CASRRRRDGGYGYTF

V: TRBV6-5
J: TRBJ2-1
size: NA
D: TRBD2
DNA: TGTGCCAGCAAGATCAGCGGGGTGTTATACAATGAGCAGTTCTTC
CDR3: CASKISGVLYNEQFF

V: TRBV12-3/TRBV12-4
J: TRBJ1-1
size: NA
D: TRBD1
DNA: TGTGCCAGCAGATGGACAGGGATGGAGGCTTTCTTT
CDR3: CASRWTGMEAFF

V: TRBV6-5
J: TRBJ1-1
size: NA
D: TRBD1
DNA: TGTGCCAGCGGACAGGGCCGAATGAACACTGAAGCTTTCTTT
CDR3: CASGQGRMNTEAFF

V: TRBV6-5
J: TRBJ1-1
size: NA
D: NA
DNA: TGTGCCAGCAGTTGGCAGTCCCGGACGGGGAACACTGAAGCTTTCTTT
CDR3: CASSWQSRTGNTEAFF

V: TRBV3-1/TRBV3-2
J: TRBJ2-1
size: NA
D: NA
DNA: TGTGCCAGCAGCCAAAGGAAGGGGTTCTACAATGAGCAGTTCTTC
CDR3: CASSQRKGFYNEQFF

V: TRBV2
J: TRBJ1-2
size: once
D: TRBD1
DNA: TGTGCCAGCAGTGAGGACCTGGGACAGGGGTTAGGGGGCTACACCTTC
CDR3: CASSEDLGQGLGGYTF

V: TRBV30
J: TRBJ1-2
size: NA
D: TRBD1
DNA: TGTGCCTGGAGTACCGGGACAGGGTGGAATGGCTACACCTTC
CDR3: CAWSTGTGWNGYTF

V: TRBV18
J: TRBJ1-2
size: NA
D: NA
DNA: TGTGCCAGCTCACCTAACACCGAAAGCTATGGCTACACCTTC
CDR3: CASSPNTESYGYTF

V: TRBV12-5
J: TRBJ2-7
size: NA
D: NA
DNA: TGTGCTAGTGGTTTGGTAAATTCAGGAGTACTATCCTACGAGCAGTACTTC
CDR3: CASGLVNSGVLSYEQYF

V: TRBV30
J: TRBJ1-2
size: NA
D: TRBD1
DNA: TGTGCCTGGATGGGGACAGGGTACTATGGCTACACCTTC
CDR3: CAWMGTGYYGYTF

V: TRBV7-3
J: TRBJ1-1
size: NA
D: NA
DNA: TGTGCCAGCAGCCTCTCGGGGGAGGGAGGGGAAGCTTTCTTT
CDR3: CASSLSGEGGEAFF

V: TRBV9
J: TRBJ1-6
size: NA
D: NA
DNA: TGTGCCAGCAGCGTAGATGGGGGTTTGTCCTATAATTCACCCCTCCACTTT
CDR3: CASSVDGGLSYNSPLHF

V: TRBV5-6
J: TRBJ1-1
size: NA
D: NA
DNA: TGTGCCAGCAGCTTCCGGGTAGTGAACACTGAAGCTTTCTTT
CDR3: CASSFRVVNTEAFF

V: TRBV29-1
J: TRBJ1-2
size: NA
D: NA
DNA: TGCAGCGTTGTCAGGCAGCTGAATTCTAACTATGGCTACACCTTC
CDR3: CSVVRQLNSNYGYTF

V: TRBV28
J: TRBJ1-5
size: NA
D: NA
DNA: TGTGCCAGCCACCTGGCAAATCAGCCCCAGCATTTT
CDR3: CASHLANQPQHF

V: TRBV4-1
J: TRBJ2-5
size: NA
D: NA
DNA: TGCGCCAGCAGCCAAGATCTGCAAGAGACCCAGTACTTC
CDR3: CASSQDLQETQYF

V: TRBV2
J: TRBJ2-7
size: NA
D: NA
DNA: TGTGCCAGCAGGAGGACAGTCTCTGGGGAGCAGTACTTC
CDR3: CASRRTVSGEQYF

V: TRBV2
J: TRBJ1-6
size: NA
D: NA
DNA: TGTGCCATCGAGGGGGATTCACCCCTCCACTTT
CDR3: CAIEGDSPLHF

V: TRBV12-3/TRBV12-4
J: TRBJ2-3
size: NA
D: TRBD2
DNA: TGTGCCAGCAGTCCTAGCGGTTATACGCAGTATTTT
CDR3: CASSPSGYTQYF

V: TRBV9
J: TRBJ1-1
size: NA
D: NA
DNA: TGTGCCAGCAGCGAGGAGGGGGAAACTGAAGCTTTCTTT
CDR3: CASSEEGETEAFF

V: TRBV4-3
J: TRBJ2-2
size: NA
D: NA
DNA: TGCGCCAGCAGCCAAGATAAAACTGGTCCCGGGGAGCTGTTTTTT
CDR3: CASSQDKTGPGELFF

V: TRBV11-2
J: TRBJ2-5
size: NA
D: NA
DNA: TGTGCCAGCAGCTTAGAGGTCGGCCAGTACTTC
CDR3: CASSLEVGQYF

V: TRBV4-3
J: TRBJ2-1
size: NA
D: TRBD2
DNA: TGCGCCAGCAGCCCTCTTAGCGGGGGGGTTTCCCATGAGCAGTTCTTC
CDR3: CASSPLSGGVSHEQFF

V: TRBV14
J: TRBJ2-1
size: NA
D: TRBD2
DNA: TGTGCCAGCAGCCAAGCCTCCGGGAGAGCGGGGGCTCAGTTCTTC
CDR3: CASSQASGRAGAQFF

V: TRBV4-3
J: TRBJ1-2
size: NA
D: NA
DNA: TGCGCCAGCAGCCAAGATCGCGGAATCTGGAGCTACACCTTC
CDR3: CASSQDRGIWSYTF

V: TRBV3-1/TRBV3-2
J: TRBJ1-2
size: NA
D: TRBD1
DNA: TGTGCCAGCAGCCATGGGACAGATATTGTTGGCTACACCTTC
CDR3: CASSHGTDIVGYTF

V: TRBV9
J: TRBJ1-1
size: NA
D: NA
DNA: TGTGCCAGCAGCGTAGATTACAGGGATTGGGCCTTGATGAACACTGAAGCTTTCTTT
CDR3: CASSVDYRDWALMNTEAFF

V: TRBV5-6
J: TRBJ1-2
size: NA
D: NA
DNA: TGTGCCAGCAGCCCGTGGGGACAACAGTATGGCTACACCTTC
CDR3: CASSPWGQQYGYTF

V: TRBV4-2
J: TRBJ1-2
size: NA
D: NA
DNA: TGTGCCAGCAGCCGTCCGGGTAACTATGGCTACACCTTC
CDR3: CASSRPGNYGYTF

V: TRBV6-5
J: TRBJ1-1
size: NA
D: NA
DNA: TGTGCCAGCAGTTACCTTCCAGACTCGAACACTGAAGCTTTCTTT
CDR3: CASSYLPDSNTEAFF

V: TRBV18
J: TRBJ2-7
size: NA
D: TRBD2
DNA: TGTGCCAGCTCAGTTAGCGGGGGGGCCTACGAGCAGTACTTC
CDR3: CASSVSGGAYEQYF

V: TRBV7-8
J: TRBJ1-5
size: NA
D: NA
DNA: TGTGCCAGCAGCTTAGCGGAAGGAGGGCAGTGGGCCCAGCATTTT
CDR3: CASSLAEGGQWAQHF

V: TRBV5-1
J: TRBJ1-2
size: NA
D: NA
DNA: TGCGCCAGCAGCCCCCACGGGGTTAAAGGTGGCTACACCTTC
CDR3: CASSPHGVKGGYTF

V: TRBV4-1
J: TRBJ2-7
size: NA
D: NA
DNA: TGCGCCAGCAGCCCTCGAACCGGGGCCAACGACTACGAGCAGTACTTC
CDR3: CASSPRTGANDYEQYF

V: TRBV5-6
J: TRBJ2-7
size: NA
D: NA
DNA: TGTGCCAGCAGCTCCGTCCGAGGGACCGAGCAGTACTTC
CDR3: CASSSVRGTEQYF